This T cell receptor (beta chain) was sequenced in a study of tumor-infiltrating lymphocytes in oesophageal squamous cell carcinoma (dated by TCRdb to about 2016). Including the terminal cysteine and phenylalanine, the CDR3 comprises 16 residues. Only the CDR3 region is kept as DNA, spanning 48 bases read in frame from base 1. As encoded in the germline V gene (reference sequence), CDR1 is SSHAT while CDR2 is FNYEAQ. V and J lose 2 bases and 1 base, and a span of 9 bases separates them. Libraries were made using PCR. TCRdb names Illumina HiSeq 2000 as the instrument used. TCRdb handled the public reads itself, with Q25 trimming in fastp and clone calling in MiXCR, and kept productive beta chains. Here each entry gathers all rows of one CDR3 protein and keeps the most common genes and DNA. This sample gives about 11,000 distinct CDR3 sequences in total; around half of them show up just once. The ten largest clones represent under 25% of the sample.

As regards this clonotype: Its antigen specificity is not known. Per-nucleotide qualities are absent, and no much larger clonotype sits a single base away.

The chain is made from TRBV7-7 and TRBJ2-6; the D gene is possibly TRBD2, with 5 bases matching. The sample taken for sequencing was esophageal tumor tissue. This clonotype was sampled from a male donor with esophageal squamous cell carcinoma. The DNA is as follows: TGTGCCAGCAGCTTAAGTGGAGGATCTGGGGCCAACGTCCTGACTTTC. This sequence encodes CASSLSGGSGANVLTF. The CDR3 plus the reference TRBV7-7 and TRBJ2-6 genes for the other parts give the full variable domain: GAGVSQSPRYKVTKRGQDVTLRCDPISSHATLYWYQQALGQGPEFLTYFNYEAQPDKSGLPSDRFSAERPEGSISTLTIQRTEQRDSAMYRCASSLSGGSGANVLTFGAGSRLTVL.